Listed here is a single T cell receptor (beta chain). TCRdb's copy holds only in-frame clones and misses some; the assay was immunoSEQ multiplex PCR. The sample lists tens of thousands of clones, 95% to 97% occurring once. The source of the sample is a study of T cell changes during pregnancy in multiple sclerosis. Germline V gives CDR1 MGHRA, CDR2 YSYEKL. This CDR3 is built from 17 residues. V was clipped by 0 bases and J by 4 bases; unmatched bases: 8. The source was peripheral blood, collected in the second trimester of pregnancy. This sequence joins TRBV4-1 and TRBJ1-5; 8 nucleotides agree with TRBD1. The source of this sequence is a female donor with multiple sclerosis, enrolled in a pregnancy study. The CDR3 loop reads CASSQDGTGGNNQPQHF. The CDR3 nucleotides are TGCGCCAGCAGCCAAGACGGTACAGGGGGAAATAATCAGCCCCAGCATTTT.